These T cell receptor beta chains were read from a single sample in a study of regulatory T cells in long-lasting Graves disease. TCRdb fed the multiplex PCR reads into MiXCR, producing one record per CDR3 protein. The sample has about 500,000 distinct CDR3 sequences; around 12% are singletons. The sample was also reused in another study, on T cells in Graves' hyperthyroidism and ophthalmopathy.

Sequencing used peripheral blood mononuclear cells (PBMCs), obtained at new diagnosis, from a patient treated with antithyroid drugs. All receptors derive from a woman aged 30 to 39 with Graves disease. Both conserved end residues are part of each CDR3.

v_call	j_call	cdr3_aa
TRBV29-1	TRBJ1-2	CSVARQVEGYTF
TRBV2	TRBJ1-2	CASSESSPDGYTF
TRBV3-1	TRBJ2-5	CASSPWTSGADAETQYF
TRBV30	TRBJ1-1	CAWTKGTANTEAFF
TRBV28	TRBJ1-1	CASRMGHWNTEAFF
TRBV20-1	TRBJ2-5	CSANRPGLAGGLETQYF
TRBV10-3	TRBJ2-1	CAIRSGTYNEQFF
TRBV30	TRBJ1-2	CAWSLLYGYTF
TRBV18	TRBJ2-5	CASSPVRTSGTETQYF
TRBV6-1	TRBJ1-5	CASSRTGEPQHF